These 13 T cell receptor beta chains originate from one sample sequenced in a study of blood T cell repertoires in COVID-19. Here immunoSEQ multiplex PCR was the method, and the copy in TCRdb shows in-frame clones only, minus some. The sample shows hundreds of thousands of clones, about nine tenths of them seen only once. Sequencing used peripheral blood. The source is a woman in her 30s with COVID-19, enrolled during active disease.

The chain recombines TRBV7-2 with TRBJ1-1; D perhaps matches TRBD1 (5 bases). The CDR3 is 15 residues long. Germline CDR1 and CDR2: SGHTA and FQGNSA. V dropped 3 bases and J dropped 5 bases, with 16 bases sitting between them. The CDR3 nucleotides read TGTGCCAGCAGCTTGCTCACAGGAGCAGGGACTGAAGCTTTCTTT. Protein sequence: CASSLLTGAGTEAFF.

The DNA of the CDR3 is TGTGCCAGCAGTTATAGTCCCGGGGGTCAGCCCCAGCATTTT. This encodes CASSYSPGGQPQHF. This rearrangement joins TRBV6-1 to TRBJ1-5, with a possible D match to TRBD1 (5 bases). Trimming left V 5 bases short and J 6 bases short, with 14 bases between. Germline-derived CDR1 and CDR2 are MNHNS and SASEGT. This CDR3 has 14 amino acids.

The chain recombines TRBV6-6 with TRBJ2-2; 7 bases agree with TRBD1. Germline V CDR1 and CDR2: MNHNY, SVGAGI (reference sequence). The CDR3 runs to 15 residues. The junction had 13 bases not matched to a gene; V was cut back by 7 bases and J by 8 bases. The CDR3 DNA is TGTGCCAGCATTCAGACAGGGCAACCTTGGGGGGAGCTGTTTTTT. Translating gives CASIQTGQPWGELFF.

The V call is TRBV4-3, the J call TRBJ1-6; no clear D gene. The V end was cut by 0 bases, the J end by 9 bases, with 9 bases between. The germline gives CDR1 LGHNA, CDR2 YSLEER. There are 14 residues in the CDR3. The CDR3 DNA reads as TGCGCCAGCAGCCAAGAGAGCTCGCGTTCACCCCTCCACTTT. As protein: CASSQESSRSPLHF.

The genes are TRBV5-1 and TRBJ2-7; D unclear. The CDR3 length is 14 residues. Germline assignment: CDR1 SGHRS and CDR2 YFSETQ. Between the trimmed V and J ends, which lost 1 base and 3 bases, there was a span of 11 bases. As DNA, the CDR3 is TGCGCCAGCAGCTTGACCGGGTCTGACTACGAGCAGTACTTC. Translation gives CASSLTGSDYEQYF.

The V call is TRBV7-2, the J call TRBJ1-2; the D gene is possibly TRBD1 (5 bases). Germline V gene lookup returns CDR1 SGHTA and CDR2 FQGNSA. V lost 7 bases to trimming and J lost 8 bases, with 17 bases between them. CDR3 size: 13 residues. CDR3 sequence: CASILYFGGGYTF. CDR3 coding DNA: TGTGCCAGCATCCTATACTTTGGGGGGGGCTACACCTTC.

CDR3 loop: CASSEGRDSPLHF. The CDR3 region has the DNA TGTGCCAGCAGTGAGGGCAGGGATTCACCCCTCCACTTT. The chain uses TRBV25-1 and TRBJ1-6, with D perhaps TRBD1 (5 bases). CDR3 length: 13 amino acids. With 3 bases removed from V and 8 bases from J, the gap between germline ends came to 8 bases. Germline values: CDR1 MGHDK, CDR2 SYGVNS. Supplemented by reference TRBV25-1 and TRBJ1-6, the full variable domain reads EADIYQTPRYLVIGTGKKITLECSQTMGHDKMYWYQQDPGMELHLIHYSYGVNSTEKGDLSSESTVSRIRTEHFPLTLESARPSHTSQYLCASSEGRDSPLHFGNGTRLTVT.

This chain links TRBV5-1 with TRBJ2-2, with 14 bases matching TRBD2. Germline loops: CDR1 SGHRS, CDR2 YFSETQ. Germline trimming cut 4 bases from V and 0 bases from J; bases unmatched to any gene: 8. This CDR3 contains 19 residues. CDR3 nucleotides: TGCGCCAGCAGCCTAAGGACTAGCGGGGGGCCAACGAACACCGGGGAGCTGTTTTTT. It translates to CASSLRTSGGPTNTGELFF.

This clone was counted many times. The CDR3 sequence: CASSFRTGGTEAFF. CDR3 nucleotides: TGCGCCAGCAGCTTCAGGACAGGGGGCACTGAAGCTTTCTTT. The chain uses TRBV5-1 and TRBJ1-1; TRBD1 matches at 10 bases. After removal of 2 bases from V and 4 bases from J, the junction contained 2 bases not matched to a gene. Per germline, CDR1 SGHRS and CDR2 YFSETQ. CDR3 length: 14 amino acids.

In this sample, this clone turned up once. The CDR3 DNA is TGTGCCAGCAGCTTTGGGCCTGGCTATGGCTACACCTTC. It is translated as CASSFGPGYGYTF. The rearrangement joins TRBV7-8 to TRBJ1-2, with D uncertain. This CDR3 region has 13 residues. CDR1 SGHVS and CDR2 FQNEAQ come from the germline V gene. The V end was cut by 3 bases, the J end by 4 bases, with 9 bases between.

In nucleotides, the CDR3 is TGTGCCAGCAGCCCCACTAGCGGGGGCGTAGAGACCCAGTACTTC. As protein: CASSPTSGGVETQYF. The V call is TRBV7-6, the J call TRBJ2-5, with 11 bases identical to TRBD2. The germline CDR1 and CDR2 sequences are SGHVS and FNYEAQ. Losses at the gene ends were 5 bases for V and 4 bases for J; bases not matched to a gene: 6. This CDR3 contains 15 residues.

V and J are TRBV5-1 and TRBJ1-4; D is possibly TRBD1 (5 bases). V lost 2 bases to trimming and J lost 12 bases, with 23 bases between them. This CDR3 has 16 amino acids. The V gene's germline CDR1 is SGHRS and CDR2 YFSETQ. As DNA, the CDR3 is TGCGCCAGCAGCTTATTTGGAGCTAGCCCCCGGGGGGAACTGTTTTTT. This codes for CASSLFGASPRGELFF. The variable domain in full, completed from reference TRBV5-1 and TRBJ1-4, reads KAGVTQTPRYLIKTRGQQVTLSCSPISGHRSVSWYQQTPGQGLQFLFEYFSETQRNKGNFPGRFSGRQFSNSRSEMNVSTLELGDSALYLCASSLFGASPRGELFFGSGTQLSVL.

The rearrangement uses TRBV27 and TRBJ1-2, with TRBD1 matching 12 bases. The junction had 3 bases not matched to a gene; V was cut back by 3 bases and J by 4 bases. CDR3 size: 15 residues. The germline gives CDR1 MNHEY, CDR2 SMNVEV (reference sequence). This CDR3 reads CASSLGQGAFYGYTF. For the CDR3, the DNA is TGTGCCAGCAGTTTGGGACAGGGGGCTTTCTATGGCTACACCTTC.